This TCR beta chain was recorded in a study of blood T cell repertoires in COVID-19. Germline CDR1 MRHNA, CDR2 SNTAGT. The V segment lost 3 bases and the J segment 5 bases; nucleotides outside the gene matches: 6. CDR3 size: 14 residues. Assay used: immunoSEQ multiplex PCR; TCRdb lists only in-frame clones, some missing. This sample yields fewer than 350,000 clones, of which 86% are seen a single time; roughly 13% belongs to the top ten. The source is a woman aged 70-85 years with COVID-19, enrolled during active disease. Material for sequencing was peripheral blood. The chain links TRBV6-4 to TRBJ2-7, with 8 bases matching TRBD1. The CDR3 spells CASSESGGVNEQYF. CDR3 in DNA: TGTGCCAGCAGTGAGTCAGGGGGCGTCAACGAGCAGTACTTC.